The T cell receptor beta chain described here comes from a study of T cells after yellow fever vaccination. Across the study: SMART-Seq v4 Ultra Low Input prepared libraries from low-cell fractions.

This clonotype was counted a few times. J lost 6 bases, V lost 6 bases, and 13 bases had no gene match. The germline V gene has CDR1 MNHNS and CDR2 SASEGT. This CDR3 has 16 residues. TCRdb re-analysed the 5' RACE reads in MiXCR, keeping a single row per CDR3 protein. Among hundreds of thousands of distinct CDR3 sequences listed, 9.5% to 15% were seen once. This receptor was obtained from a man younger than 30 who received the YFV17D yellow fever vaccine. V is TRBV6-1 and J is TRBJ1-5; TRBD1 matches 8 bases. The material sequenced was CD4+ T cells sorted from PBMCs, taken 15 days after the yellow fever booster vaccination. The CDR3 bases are TGTGCCAGCAGCGCCCCGGGACAGGCCACGTCTCAGCCCCAGCATTTT. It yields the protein CASSAPGQATSQPQHF.